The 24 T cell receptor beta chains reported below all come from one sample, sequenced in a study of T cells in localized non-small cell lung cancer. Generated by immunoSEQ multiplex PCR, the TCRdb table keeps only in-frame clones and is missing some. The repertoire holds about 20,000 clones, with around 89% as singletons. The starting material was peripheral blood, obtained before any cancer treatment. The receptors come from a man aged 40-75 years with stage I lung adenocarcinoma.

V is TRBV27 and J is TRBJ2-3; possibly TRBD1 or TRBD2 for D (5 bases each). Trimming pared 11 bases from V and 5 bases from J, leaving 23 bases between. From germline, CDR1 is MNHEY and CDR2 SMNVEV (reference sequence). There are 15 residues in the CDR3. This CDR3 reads CAGLRGDRAGDTQYF. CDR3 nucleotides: TGTGCCGGACTCAGAGGGGATCGCGCGGGAGATACGCAGTATTTT.

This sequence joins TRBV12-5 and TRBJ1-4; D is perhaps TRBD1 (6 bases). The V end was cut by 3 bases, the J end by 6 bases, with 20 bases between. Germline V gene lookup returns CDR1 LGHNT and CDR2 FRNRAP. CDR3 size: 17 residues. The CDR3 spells CASGLRAGVSPDEKLFF. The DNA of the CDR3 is TGTGCTAGTGGTTTAAGGGCAGGGGTGAGCCCCGATGAAAAACTGTTTTTT. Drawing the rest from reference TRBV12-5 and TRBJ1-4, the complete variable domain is DARVTQTPRHKVTEMGQEVTMRCQPILGHNTVFWYRQTMMQGLELLAYFRNRAPLDDSGMPKDRFSAEMPDATLATLKIQPSEPRDSAVYFCASGLRAGVSPDEKLFFGSGTQLSVL.

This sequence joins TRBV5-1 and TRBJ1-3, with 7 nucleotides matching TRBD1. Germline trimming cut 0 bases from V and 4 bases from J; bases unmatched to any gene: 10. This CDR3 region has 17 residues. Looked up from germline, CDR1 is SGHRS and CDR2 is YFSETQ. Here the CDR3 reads CASSLGVNRGEGNTIYF. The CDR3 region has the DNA TGCGCCAGCAGCTTGGGGGTGAACAGGGGAGAAGGAAACACCATATATTTT.

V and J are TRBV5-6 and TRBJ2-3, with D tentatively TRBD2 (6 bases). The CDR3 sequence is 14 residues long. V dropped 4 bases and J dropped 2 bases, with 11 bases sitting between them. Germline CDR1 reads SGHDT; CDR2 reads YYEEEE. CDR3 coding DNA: TGTGCCAGCAGCCTTGGGACTCCCACAGATACGCAGTATTTT. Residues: CASSLGTPTDTQYF.

CDR3 in DNA: TGTGCCAGCAGTTTTGGGCGTAATCAGCCCCAGCATTTT. This encodes CASSFGRNQPQHF. The chain has TRBV6-6 and TRBJ1-5; D is unresolved. CDR3 size: 13 residues. Trimming shortened V by 4 bases and J by 4 bases, and 8 bases separated the two germline ends. Germline V CDR1 and CDR2: MNHNY, SVGAGI (reference sequence).

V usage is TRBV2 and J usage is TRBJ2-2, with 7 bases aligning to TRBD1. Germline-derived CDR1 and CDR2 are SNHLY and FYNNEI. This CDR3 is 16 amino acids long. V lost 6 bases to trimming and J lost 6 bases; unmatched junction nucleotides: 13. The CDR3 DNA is TGTGCCAGCAGAGGGACAGACCTGCTGCCACCCGGGGAGCTGTTTTTT. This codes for CASRGTDLLPPGELFF.

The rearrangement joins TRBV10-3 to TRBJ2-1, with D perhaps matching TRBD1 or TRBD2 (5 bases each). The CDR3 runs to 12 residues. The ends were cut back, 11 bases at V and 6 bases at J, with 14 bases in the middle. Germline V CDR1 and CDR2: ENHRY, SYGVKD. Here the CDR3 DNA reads TGTGCCGCCCGGGGCTCCGGCAATGAGCAGTTCTTC. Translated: CAARGSGNEQFF.

CDR3 loop: CASSSTTGGEKLFF. In DNA, the CDR3 is TGCGCCAGCAGCTCCACAACGGGGGGTGAAAAACTGTTTTTT. This sequence joins TRBV5-1 and TRBJ1-4; D is possibly TRBD1 (5 bases). Trimming cost V 3 bases and J 7 bases, with 13 bases left between them. Looked up from germline, CDR1 is SGHRS and CDR2 is YFSETQ. CDR3 length equals 14 residues.

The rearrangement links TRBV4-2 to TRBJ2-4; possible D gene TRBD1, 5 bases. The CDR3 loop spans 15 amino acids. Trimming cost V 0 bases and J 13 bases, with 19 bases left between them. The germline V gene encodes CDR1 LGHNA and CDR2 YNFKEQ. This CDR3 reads CASSQDEASDIQQYF. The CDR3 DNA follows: TGTGCCAGCAGCCAAGATGAGGCGTCGGACATTCAGCAGTACTTC.

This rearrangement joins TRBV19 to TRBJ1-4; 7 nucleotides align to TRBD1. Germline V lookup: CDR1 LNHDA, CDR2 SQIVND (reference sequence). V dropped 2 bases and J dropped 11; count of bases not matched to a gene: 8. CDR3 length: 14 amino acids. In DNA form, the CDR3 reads TGTGCCAGTAGTATAATAACAGGGGAGGGGAAACTGTTTTTT. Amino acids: CASSIITGEGKLFF.

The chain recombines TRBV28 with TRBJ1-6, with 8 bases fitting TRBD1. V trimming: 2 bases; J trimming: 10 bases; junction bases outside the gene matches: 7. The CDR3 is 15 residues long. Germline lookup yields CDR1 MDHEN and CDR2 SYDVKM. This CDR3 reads CASSLGQGYRSPLHF. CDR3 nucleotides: TGTGCCAGCAGTTTAGGACAGGGATATAGATCACCCCTCCACTTT.

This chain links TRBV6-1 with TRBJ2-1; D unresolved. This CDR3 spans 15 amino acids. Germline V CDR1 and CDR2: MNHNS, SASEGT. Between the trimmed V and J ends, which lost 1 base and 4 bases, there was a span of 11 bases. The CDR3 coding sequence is TGTGCCAGCAGTGAAGTGGCGGCGACATACAATGAGCAGTTCTTC. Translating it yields CASSEVAATYNEQFF.

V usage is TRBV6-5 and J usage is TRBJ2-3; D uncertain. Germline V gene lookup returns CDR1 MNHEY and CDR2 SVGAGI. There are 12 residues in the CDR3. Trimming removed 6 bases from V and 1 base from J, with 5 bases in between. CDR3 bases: TGTGCCAGCAGGTCGGGCACAGATACGCAGTATTTT. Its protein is CASRSGTDTQYF.

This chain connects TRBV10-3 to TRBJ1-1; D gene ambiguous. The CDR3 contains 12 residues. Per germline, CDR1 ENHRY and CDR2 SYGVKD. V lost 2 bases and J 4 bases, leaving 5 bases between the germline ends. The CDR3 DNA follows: TGTGCCATCAGTGAGGCTCTCACTGAAGCTTTCTTT. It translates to CAISEALTEAFF.

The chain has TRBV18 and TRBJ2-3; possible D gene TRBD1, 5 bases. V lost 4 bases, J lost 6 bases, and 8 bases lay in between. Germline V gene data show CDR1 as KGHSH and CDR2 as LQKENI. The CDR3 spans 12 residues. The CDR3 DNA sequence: TGTGCCAGCTCACGCAAGGGGGATACGCAGTATTTT. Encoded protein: CASSRKGDTQYF.

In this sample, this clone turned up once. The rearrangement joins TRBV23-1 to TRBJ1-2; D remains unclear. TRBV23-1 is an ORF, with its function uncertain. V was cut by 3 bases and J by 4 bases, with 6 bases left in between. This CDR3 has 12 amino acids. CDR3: CASSQEIYGYTF. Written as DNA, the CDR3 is TGCGCCAGCAGTCAGGAGATCTATGGCTACACCTTC.

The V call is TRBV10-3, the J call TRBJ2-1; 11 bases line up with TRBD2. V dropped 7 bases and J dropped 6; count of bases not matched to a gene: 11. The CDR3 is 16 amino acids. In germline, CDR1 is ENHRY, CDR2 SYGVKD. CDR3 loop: CAITPLAGGPGNEQFF. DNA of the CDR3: TGTGCCATCACTCCTTTAGCGGGGGGGCCGGGCAATGAGCAGTTCTTC.

CDR3 nucleotide sequence: TGTGCCAGCTCACCCTCCTTGGGGGGGGGATTAGCCTCCGAGCAGTACTTC. It codes for CASSPSLGGGLASEQYF. The chain joins TRBV18 to TRBJ2-7, with 7 nucleotides matching TRBD2. Germline V gene sequence: CDR1 KGHSH, CDR2 LQKENI. With V trimmed by 3 bases and J by 6 bases, 17 bases remained unmatched. This CDR3 comprises 17 residues. The full variable domain, its missing parts supplied by reference TRBV18 and TRBJ2-7, is NAGVMQNPRHLVRRRGQEARLRCSPMKGHSHVYWYRQLPEEGLKFMVYLQKENIIDESGMPKERFSAEFPKEGPSILRIQQVVRGDSAAYFCASSPSLGGGLASEQYFGPGTRLTVT.

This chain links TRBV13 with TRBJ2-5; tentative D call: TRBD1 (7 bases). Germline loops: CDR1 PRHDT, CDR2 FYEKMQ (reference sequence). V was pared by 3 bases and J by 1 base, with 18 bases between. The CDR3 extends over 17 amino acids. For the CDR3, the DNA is TGTGCCAGCAGCTTGGGGGGAAGGGGGCCTTTCCAAGAGACCCAGTACTTC. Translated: CASSLGGRGPFQETQYF.

The CDR3 sequence is CASSPGTREETQYF. Here the CDR3 DNA reads TGTGCCAGCAGCCCAGGGACTAGGGAAGAGACCCAGTACTTC. This sequence joins TRBV7-9 and TRBJ2-5, with 8 bases aligning to TRBD2. Trimming removed 5 bases from V and 3 bases from J; junction bases left unmatched: 5. Germline V gene lookup returns CDR1 SEHNR and CDR2 FQNEAQ (reference sequence). This CDR3 region has 14 residues.

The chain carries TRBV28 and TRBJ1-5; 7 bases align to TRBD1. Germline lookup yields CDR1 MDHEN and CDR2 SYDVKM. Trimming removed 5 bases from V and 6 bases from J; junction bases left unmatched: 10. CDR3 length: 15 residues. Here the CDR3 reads CASSASGGGGQPQHF. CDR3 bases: TGTGCCAGCAGTGCCTCTGGAGGGGGCGGTCAGCCCCAGCATTTT.

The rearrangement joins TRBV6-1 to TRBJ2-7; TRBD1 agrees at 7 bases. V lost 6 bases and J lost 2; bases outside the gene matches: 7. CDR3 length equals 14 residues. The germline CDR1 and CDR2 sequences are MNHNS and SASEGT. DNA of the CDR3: TGTGCCAGCAGGGAATTGACAGGGACCTACGAGCAGTACTTC. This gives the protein CASRELTGTYEQYF.

DNA of the CDR3: TGTGCCAGCAGCTTGGCCAGGGGTACTGGCTACAATGAGCAGTTCTTC. This sequence encodes CASSLARGTGYNEQFF. This chain uses TRBV5-4 with TRBJ2-1; D possibly corresponds to TRBD1 (6 bases). V was clipped by 0 bases and J by 3 bases, with 13 bases between them. Germline values: CDR1 SGHNT, CDR2 YYREEE (reference sequence). The CDR3 spans 16 residues.

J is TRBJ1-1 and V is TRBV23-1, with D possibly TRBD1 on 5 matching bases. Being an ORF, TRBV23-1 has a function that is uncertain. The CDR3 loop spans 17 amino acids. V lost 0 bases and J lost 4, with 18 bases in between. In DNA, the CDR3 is TGCGCCAGCAGTCAATCACGATCGGGGCCGCGGGGCACTGAAGCTTTCTTT. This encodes CASSQSRSGPRGTEAFF.